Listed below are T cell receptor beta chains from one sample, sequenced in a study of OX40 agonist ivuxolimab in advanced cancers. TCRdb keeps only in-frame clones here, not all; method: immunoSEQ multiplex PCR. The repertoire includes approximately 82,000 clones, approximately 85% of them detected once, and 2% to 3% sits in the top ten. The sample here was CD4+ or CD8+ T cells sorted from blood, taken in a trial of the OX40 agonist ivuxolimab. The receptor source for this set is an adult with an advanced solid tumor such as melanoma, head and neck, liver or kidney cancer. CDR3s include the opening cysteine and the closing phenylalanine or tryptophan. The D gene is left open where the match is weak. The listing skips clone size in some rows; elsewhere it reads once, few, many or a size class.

CDR3 DNA: TGTGCCAGTAGTATGCCGGATTATAATTCACCCCTCCACTTT; CDR3 protein: CASSMPDYNSPLHF; D gene: .; J gene: TRBJ1-6; CDR3 length: 14; V gene: TRBV19; clone size: .
CDR3 DNA: TGTGCCAGCAGTTTACTCAACGTAGAGCAGTTCTTC; CDR3 protein: CASSLLNVEQFF; D gene: .; J gene: TRBJ2-1; CDR3 length: 12; V gene: TRBV28; clone size: .
CDR3 DNA: TGTGCCAGCAGGAAATGGGACAGGGACGAGCAGTACTTC; CDR3 protein: CASRKWDRDEQYF; D gene: TRBD1; J gene: TRBJ2-7; CDR3 length: 13; V gene: TRBV5-4; clone size: .
CDR3 DNA: TGTGCCTGGAGTGGAATAGCGGGGGGGCTAGAGGAGACCCAGTACTTC; CDR3 protein: CAWSGIAGGLEETQYF; D gene: TRBD2; J gene: TRBJ2-5; CDR3 length: 16; V gene: TRBV30; clone size: once
CDR3 DNA: TGTGCCAGCAGCTTAGGAACCGGGCCCGGAGAGACCCAGTACTTC; CDR3 protein: CASSLGTGPGETQYF; D gene: .; J gene: TRBJ2-5; CDR3 length: 15; V gene: TRBV7-2; clone size: .
CDR3 DNA: TGTGCCAGCAGTTTATCAATCACAGGGGCTGGGAGCAATCAGCCCCAGCATTTT; CDR3 protein: CASSLSITGAGSNQPQHF; D gene: TRBD1; J gene: TRBJ1-5; CDR3 length: 18; V gene: TRBV28; clone size: .
CDR3 DNA: TGTGCTAGCAGCCCGGGACGGCCCTACGAGCAGTACTTC; CDR3 protein: CASSPGRPYEQYF; D gene: .; J gene: TRBJ2-7; CDR3 length: 13; V gene: TRBV7-7; clone size: .
CDR3 DNA: TGTGCCAGCAGCTTGCCTCCCGGCCCGGAGGGCTACGAGCAGTACTTC; CDR3 protein: CASSLPPGPEGYEQYF; D gene: .; J gene: TRBJ2-7; CDR3 length: 16; V gene: TRBV5-4; clone size: .
CDR3 DNA: TGTGCCAGCAGTGGGACTAGCGGGGCCGCCGAAGAGACCCAGTACTTC; CDR3 protein: CASSGTSGAAEETQYF; D gene: TRBD2; J gene: TRBJ2-5; CDR3 length: 16; V gene: TRBV2; clone size: .
CDR3 DNA: TGTGCCAGTAGTATCGGGGGCCCGGGAGATACGCAGTATTTT; CDR3 protein: CASSIGGPGDTQYF; D gene: .; J gene: TRBJ2-3; CDR3 length: 14; V gene: TRBV19; clone size: .
CDR3 DNA: TGTGCCAGCAGTGACTTTCCGGGACTAGTAATATGGTACGAGCAGTACTTC; CDR3 protein: CASSDFPGLVIWYEQYF; D gene: TRBD2; J gene: TRBJ2-7; CDR3 length: 17; V gene: TRBV6-4; clone size: .
CDR3 DNA: TGTGCCAGCAGCCAAGATATGCCGGGAGTCGGAAACACCATATATTTT; CDR3 protein: CASSQDMPGVGNTIYF; D gene: .; J gene: TRBJ1-3; CDR3 length: 16; V gene: TRBV4-2; clone size: .
CDR3 DNA: TGTGCCAGCAGTTTAGGCGGGCAGATCAATGAGCAGTTCTTC; CDR3 protein: CASSLGGQINEQFF; D gene: .; J gene: TRBJ2-1; CDR3 length: 14; V gene: TRBV28; clone size: .
CDR3 DNA: TGTGCCAGTAGCGGCAGGGATTATCAGCCCCAGCATTTT; CDR3 protein: CASSGRDYQPQHF; D gene: .; J gene: TRBJ1-5; CDR3 length: 13; V gene: TRBV19; clone size: .
CDR3 DNA: TGTGCCAGCAGTCCCAATTCGGACAGTTTCTCTGGGGCCAACGTCCTGACTTTC; CDR3 protein: CASSPNSDSFSGANVLTF; D gene: .; J gene: TRBJ2-6; CDR3 length: 18; V gene: TRBV28; clone size: once
CDR3 DNA: TGTGCCAGCAGCGCCATGACTTCGGGGGCCAACGTCCTGACTTTC; CDR3 protein: CASSAMTSGANVLTF; D gene: .; J gene: TRBJ2-6; CDR3 length: 15; V gene: TRBV7-9; clone size: .
CDR3 DNA: TGTGCCAGCAGTCTGGACGTTAACTATGGCTACACCTTC; CDR3 protein: CASSLDVNYGYTF; D gene: .; J gene: TRBJ1-2; CDR3 length: 13; V gene: TRBV7-3; clone size: once
CDR3 DNA: TGTGCCAGCAGCGATGTCCCTGGAAACACCATATATTTT; CDR3 protein: CASSDVPGNTIYF; D gene: .; J gene: TRBJ1-3; CDR3 length: 13; V gene: TRBV9; clone size: .
CDR3 DNA: TGTGCCAGCAGCCGACCGGGACTAGCGGGCTACGAGCAGTACTTC; CDR3 protein: CASSRPGLAGYEQYF; D gene: TRBD2; J gene: TRBJ2-7; CDR3 length: 15; V gene: TRBV7-9; clone size: .
CDR3 DNA: TGTGCCAGCAGAGGACAGGGCACCCCGAGGACCTACGAGCAGTACTTC; CDR3 protein: CASRGQGTPRTYEQYF; D gene: TRBD1; J gene: TRBJ2-7; CDR3 length: 16; V gene: TRBV2; clone size: .
CDR3 DNA: TGCGCCAGCAGCTTGGGGGTGACAGGGGACGAGCAGTACTTC; CDR3 protein: CASSLGVTGDEQYF; D gene: TRBD1; J gene: TRBJ2-7; CDR3 length: 14; V gene: TRBV5-1; clone size: .
CDR3 DNA: TGTGCCAGCAGCCAGGCGAGGGGCCTGGGTGAGCAGTTCTTC; CDR3 protein: CASSQARGLGEQFF; D gene: .; J gene: TRBJ2-1; CDR3 length: 14; V gene: TRBV6-1; clone size: .
CDR3 DNA: TGCGCCAGCAGCCAAGCGTCTATCTCCTATAATTCACCCCTCCACTTT; CDR3 protein: CASSQASISYNSPLHF; D gene: .; J gene: TRBJ1-6; CDR3 length: 16; V gene: TRBV4-3; clone size: .
CDR3 DNA: TGTGCCAGCAGCGTAGACGACAGGGGTGGTAAATATGAGCAGTTCTTC; CDR3 protein: CASSVDDRGGKYEQFF; D gene: TRBD1; J gene: TRBJ2-1; CDR3 length: 16; V gene: TRBV9; clone size: .
CDR3 DNA: TGTGCCAGCAGTAGGGGCCTTCTGGAGGAGACCCAGTACTTC; CDR3 protein: CASSRGLLEETQYF; D gene: .; J gene: TRBJ2-5; CDR3 length: 14; V gene: TRBV6-1; clone size: .
CDR3 DNA: TGTGCCAGCAGTGTACAGCCGAGCAATCAGCCCCAGCATTTT; CDR3 protein: CASSVQPSNQPQHF; D gene: .; J gene: TRBJ1-5; CDR3 length: 14; V gene: TRBV6-4; clone size: .
CDR3 DNA: TGTGCCAGCAGTCCCCGCCAGGGGGCGTATGGCTACACCTTC; CDR3 protein: CASSPRQGAYGYTF; D gene: TRBD1; J gene: TRBJ1-2; CDR3 length: 14; V gene: TRBV28; clone size: .
CDR3 DNA: TGTGCCAGCAGGACCCCCGGGACAGGTTACAATGAGCAGTTCTTC; CDR3 protein: CASRTPGTGYNEQFF; D gene: TRBD1; J gene: TRBJ2-1; CDR3 length: 15; V gene: TRBV28; clone size: .